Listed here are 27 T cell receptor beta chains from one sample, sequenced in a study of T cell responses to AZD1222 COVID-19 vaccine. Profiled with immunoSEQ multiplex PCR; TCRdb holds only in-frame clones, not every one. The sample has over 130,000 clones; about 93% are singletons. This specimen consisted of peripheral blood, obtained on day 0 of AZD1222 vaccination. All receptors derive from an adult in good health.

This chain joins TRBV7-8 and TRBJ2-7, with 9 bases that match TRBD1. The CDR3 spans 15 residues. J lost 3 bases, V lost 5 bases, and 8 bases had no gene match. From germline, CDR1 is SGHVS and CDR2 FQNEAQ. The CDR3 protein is CASSPIGTGNYEQYF. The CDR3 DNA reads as TGTGCCAGCAGCCCCATAGGGACAGGGAACTACGAGCAGTACTTC.

In nucleotides, the CDR3 is TGCGCCAGCAGCCCAGGTCAAGGGGGACAGTCGTTGGAAAAACTGTTTTTT. This gives the protein CASSPGQGGQSLEKLFF. The rearrangement joins TRBV4-1 to TRBJ1-4; 7 positions agree with TRBD1. Trimming took 4 bases from V and 8 from J; bases not matched to a gene: 16. Germline CDR1 reads MGHRA; CDR2 reads YSYEKL. This CDR3 is built from 17 residues.

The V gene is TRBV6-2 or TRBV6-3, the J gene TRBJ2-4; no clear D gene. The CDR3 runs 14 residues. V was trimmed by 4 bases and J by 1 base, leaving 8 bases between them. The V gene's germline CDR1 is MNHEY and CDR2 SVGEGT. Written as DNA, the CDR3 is TGTGCCAGCAGTTGGTTGCTCGCCAAAAACATTCAGTACTTC. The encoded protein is CASSWLLAKNIQYF.

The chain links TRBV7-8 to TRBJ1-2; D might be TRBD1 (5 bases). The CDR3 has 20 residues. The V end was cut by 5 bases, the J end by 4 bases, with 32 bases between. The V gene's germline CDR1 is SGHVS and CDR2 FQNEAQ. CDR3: CASSGNPPPGRSFVGYGYTF. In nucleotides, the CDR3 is TGTGCCAGCAGCGGAAATCCTCCTCCGGGACGCTCCTTTGTTGGCTATGGCTACACCTTC.

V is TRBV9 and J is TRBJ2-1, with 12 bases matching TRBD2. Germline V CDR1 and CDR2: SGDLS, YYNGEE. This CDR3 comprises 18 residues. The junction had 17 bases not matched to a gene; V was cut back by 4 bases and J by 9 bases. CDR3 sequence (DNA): TGTGCCAGCAGCCAAGGGCCTAGCGGGAGGGCCGTGATACCTGAGCAGTTCTTC. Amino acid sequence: CASSQGPSGRAVIPEQFF.

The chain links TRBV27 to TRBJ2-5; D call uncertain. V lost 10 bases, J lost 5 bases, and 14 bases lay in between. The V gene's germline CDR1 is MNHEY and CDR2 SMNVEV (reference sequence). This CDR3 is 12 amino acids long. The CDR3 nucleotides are TGTGCCACCCCATGGCTAGGGGAGACCCAGTACTTC. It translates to CATPWLGETQYF.

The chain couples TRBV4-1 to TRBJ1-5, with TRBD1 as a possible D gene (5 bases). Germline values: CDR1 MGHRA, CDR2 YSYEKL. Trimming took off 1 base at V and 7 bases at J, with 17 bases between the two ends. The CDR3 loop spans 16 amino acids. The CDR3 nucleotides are TGCGCCAGCAGCCAAGCTCCCGGGGCCCGGAACCAGCCCCAGCATTTT. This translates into CASSQAPGARNQPQHF.

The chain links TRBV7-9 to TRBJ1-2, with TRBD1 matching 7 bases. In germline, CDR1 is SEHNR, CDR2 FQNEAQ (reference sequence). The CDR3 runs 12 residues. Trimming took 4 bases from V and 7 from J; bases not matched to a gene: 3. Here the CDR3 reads CASSSDRAGYTF. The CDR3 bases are TGTGCCAGCAGCTCTGACAGGGCTGGCTACACCTTC.

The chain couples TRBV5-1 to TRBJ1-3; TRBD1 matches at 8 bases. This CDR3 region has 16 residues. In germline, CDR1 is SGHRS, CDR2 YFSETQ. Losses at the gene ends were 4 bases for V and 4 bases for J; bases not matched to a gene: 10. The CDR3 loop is CASSPLGQGAGNTIYF. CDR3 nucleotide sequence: TGCGCCAGCAGCCCGCTAGGACAGGGTGCCGGAAACACCATATATTTT.

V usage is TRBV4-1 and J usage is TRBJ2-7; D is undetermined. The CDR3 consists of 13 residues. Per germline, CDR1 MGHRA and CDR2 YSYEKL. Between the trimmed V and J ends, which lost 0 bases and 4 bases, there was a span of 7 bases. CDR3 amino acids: CASSQEARYEQYF. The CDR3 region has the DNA TGCGCCAGCAGCCAAGAGGCGAGGTACGAGCAGTACTTC.

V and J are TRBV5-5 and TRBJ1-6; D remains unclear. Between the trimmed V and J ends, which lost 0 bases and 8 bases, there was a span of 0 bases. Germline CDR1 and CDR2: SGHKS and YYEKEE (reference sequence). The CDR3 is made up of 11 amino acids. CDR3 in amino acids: CASSLDSPLHF. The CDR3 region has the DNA TGTGCCAGCAGCTTGGATTCACCCCTCCACTTT.

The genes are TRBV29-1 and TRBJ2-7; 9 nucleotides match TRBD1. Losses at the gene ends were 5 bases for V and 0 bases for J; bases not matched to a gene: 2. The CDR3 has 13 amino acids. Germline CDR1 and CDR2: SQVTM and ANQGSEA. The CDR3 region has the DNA TGCAGCGTTACGGACAGGGGCTCCTACGAGCAGTACTTC. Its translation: CSVTDRGSYEQYF.

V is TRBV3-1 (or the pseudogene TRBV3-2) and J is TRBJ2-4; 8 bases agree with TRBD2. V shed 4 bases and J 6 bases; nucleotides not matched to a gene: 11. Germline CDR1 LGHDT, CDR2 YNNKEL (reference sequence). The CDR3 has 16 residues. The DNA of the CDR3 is TGTGCCAGCAGCCTAACGGGAGGGGCGGGGGCAAACATTCAGTACTTC. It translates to CASSLTGGAGANIQYF.

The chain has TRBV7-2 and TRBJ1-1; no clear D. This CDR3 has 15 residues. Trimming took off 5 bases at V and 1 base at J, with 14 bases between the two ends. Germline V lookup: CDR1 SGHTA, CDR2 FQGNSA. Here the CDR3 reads CASSQGLRPNTEAFF. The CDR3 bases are TGTGCCAGCAGCCAAGGCCTGCGCCCGAACACTGAAGCTTTCTTT.

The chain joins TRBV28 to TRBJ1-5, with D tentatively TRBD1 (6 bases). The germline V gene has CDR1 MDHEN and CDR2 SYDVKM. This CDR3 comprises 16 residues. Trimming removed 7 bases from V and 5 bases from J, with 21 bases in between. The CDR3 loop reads CASTLRGGRFDQPQHF. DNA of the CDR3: TGTGCCAGCACCCTCCGGGGGGGCCGTTTCGATCAGCCCCAGCATTTT.

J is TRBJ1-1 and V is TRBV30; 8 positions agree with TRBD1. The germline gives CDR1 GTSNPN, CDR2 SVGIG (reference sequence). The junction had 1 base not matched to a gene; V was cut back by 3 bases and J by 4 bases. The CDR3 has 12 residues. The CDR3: CAWSTGGTEAFF. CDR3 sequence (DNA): TGTGCCTGGAGCACAGGGGGCACTGAAGCTTTCTTT.

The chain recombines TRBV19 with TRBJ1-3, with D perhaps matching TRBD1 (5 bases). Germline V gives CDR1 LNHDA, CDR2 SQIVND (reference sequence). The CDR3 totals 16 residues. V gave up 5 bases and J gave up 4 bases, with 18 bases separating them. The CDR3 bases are TGTGCCAGTAGTCGATCGACAGAACCACACGGAAACACCATATATTTT. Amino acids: CASSRSTEPHGNTIYF.

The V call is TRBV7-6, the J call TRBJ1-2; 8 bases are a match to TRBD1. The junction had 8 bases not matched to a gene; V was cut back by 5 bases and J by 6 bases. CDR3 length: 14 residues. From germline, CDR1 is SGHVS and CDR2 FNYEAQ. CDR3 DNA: TGTGCCAGCAGCATCGGGACAGGAGGAGATGGCTACACCTTC. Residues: CASSIGTGGDGYTF.

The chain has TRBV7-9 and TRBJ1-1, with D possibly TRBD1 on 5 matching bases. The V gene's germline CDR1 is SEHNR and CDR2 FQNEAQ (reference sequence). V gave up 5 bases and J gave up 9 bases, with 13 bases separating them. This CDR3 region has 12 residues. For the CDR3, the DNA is TGTGCCAGCAGCGTCAGGGATTTTCAAGCTTTCTTT. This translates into CASSVRDFQAFF.

CDR3 protein: CASRLAGQETQYF. CDR3 in DNA: TGTGCCAGCAGACTAGCGGGACAAGAGACCCAGTACTTC. The V call is TRBV5-4, the J call TRBJ2-5; 10 bases align to TRBD2. Germline V gives CDR1 SGHNT, CDR2 YYREEE (reference sequence). Germline trimming cut 5 bases from V and 2 bases from J; bases unmatched to any gene: 0. CDR3 size: 13 residues.

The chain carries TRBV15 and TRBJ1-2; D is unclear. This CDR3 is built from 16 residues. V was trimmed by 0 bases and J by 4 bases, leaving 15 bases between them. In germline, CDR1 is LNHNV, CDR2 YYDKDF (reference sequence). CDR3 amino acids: CATSRDSKGDFYGYTF. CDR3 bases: TGTGCCACCAGCAGAGATAGCAAGGGAGACTTCTATGGCTACACCTTC.

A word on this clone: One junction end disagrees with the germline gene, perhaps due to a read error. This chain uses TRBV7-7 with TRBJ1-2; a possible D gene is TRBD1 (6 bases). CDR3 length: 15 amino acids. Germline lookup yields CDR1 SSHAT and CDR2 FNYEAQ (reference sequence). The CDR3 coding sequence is TGTGCTAGCAGCTTCGATCCGGGGGCTCACTATGGCTACACCTTC. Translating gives CASSFDPGAHYGYTF.

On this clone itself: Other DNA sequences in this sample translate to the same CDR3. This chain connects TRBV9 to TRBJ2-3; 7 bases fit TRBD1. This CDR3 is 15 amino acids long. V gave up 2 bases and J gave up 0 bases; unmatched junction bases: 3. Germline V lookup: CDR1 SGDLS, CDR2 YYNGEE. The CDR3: CASSVEGASTDTQYF. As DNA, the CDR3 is TGTGCCAGCAGCGTCGAGGGGGCTAGCACAGATACGCAGTATTTT.

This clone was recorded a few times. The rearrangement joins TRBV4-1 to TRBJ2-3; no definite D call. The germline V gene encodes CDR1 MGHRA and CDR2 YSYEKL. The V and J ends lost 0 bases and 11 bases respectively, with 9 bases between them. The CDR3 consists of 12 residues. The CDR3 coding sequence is TGCGCCAGCAGCCAAGACCATTCGGTGCAGTATTTT. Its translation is CASSQDHSVQYF.

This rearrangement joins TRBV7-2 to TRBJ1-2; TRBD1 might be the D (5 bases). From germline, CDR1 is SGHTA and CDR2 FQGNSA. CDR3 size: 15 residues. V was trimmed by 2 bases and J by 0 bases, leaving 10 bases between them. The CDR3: CASSLIDSANYGYTF. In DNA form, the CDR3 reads TGTGCCAGCAGCTTAATCGACAGCGCTAACTATGGCTACACCTTC.

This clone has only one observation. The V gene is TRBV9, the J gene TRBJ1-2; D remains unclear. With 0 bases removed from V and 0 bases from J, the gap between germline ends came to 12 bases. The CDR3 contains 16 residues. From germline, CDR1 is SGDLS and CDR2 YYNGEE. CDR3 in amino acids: CASSVELQPANYGYTF. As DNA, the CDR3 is TGTGCCAGCAGCGTAGAGTTACAGCCAGCTAACTATGGCTACACCTTC.

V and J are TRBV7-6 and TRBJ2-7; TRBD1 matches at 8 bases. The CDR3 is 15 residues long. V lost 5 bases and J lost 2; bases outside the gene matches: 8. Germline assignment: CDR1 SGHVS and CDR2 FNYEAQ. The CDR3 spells CASSLGTGLTYEQYF. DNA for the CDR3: TGTGCCAGCAGCCTAGGGACAGGCCTTACCTACGAGCAGTACTTC. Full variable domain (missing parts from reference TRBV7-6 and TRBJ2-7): GAGVSQSPRYKVTKRGQDVALRCDPISGHVSLYWYRQALGQGPEFLTYFNYEAQQDKSGLPNDRFSAERPEGSISTLTIQRTEQRDSAMYRCASSLGTGLTYEQYFGPGTRLTVT.